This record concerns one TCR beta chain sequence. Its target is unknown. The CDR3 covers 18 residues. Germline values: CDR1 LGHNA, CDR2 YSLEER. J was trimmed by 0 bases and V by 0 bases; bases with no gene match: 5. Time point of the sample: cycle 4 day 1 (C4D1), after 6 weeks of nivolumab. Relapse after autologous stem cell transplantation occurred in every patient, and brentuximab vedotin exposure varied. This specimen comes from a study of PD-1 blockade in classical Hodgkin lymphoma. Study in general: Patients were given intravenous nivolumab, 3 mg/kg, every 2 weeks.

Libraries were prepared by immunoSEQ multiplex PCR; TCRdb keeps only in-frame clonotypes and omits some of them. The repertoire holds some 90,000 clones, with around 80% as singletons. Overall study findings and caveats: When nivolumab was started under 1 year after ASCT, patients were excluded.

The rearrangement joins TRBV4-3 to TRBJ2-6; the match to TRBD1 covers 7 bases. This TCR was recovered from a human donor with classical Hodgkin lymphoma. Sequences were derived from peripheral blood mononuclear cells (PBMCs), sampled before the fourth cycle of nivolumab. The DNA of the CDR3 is TGCGCCAGCAGCCAAGAACTCGGGACAGCCTCTGGGGCCAACGTCCTGACTTTC. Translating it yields CASSQELGTASGANVLTF.